The present entry profiles one T cell receptor beta chain with its context. This sample was included in a study of T cell responses to AZD1222 COVID-19 vaccine. Between the trimmed V and J ends, which lost 10 bases and 0 bases, there was a span of 16 bases. This CDR3 region has 14 residues. Germline values: CDR1 LNHDA, CDR2 SQIVND (reference sequence). Repertoires were generated with immunoSEQ multiplex PCR, while TCRdb's copy carries only in-frame clones and drops some. The sample holds fewer than 100,000 clones, about 88% seen once. The TCR originated in an adult who received the AZD1222 COVID-19 vaccine. The genes are TRBV19 and TRBJ2-7, with D perhaps assigned TRBD1 or TRBD2 (5 bases each). The material sequenced was peripheral blood, taken 28 days after the second AZD1222 dose. The DNA for the CDR3 is TGTGCCACCACAAGGGACCCGTCCTCCTACGAGCAGTACTTC. Its protein product is CATTRDPSSYEQYF.